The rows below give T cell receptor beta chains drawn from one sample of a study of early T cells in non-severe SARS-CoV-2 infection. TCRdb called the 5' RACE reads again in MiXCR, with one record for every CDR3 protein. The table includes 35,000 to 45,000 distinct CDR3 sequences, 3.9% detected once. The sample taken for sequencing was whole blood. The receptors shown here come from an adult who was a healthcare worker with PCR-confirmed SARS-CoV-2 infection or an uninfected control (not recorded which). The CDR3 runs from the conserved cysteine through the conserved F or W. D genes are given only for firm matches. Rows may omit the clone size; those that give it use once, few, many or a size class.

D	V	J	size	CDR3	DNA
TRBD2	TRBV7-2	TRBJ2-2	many	CASSQKTSGTGELFF	TGTGCCAGCAGCCAAAAGACTAGCGGCACCGGGGAGCTGTTTTTT
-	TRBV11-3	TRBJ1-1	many	CASSMGGTEAFF	TGTGCCAGCAGCATGGGAGGCACTGAAGCTTTCTTT
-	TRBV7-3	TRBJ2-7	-	CASSLSPGNYEQYF	TGTGCCAGCAGCTTATCGCCAGGGAACTACGAGCAGTACTTC
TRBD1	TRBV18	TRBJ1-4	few	CASSLGQGSEKLFF	TGTGCCAGCTCACTGGGACAGGGGAGCGAAAAACTGTTTTTT
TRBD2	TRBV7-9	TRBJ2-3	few	CASSLVSGRALSADTQYF	TGTGCCAGCAGCTTAGTCAGCGGGAGGGCCCTCAGCGCAGATACGCAGTATTTT
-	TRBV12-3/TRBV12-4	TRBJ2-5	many	CASSAQGLGGETQYF	TGTGCCAGCAGTGCACAGGGTTTAGGAGGAGAGACCCAGTACTTC
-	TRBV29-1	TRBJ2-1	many	CSYRTRLVSEQFF	TGCAGCTACAGAACCAGACTAGTCTCTGAGCAGTTCTTC
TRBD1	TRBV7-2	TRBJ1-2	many	CASSGTGGDYGYTF	TGTGCCAGCAGCGGGACAGGGGGCGACTATGGCTACACCTTC
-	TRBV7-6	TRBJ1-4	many	CASSPRLGDEKLFF	TGTGCCAGCAGCCCCCGATTGGGAGATGAAAAACTGTTTTTT
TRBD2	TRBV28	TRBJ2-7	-	CASSWTSSSYEQYF	TGTGCCAGCAGTTGGACTAGCAGCTCCTACGAGCAGTACTTC
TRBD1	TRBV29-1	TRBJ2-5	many	CSVEDRVTQGLVKTQYF	TGCAGCGTTGAAGATCGGGTCACACAGGGGTTAGTCAAGACCCAGTACTTC
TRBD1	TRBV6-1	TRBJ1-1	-	CASRVKTGMNTEAFF	TGTGCCAGCAGGGTGAAGACAGGGATGAACACTGAAGCTTTCTTT
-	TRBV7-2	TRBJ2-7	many	CASSLNVVTDEQYF	TGTGCCAGCAGCTTGAACGTGGTAACGGACGAGCAGTACTTC
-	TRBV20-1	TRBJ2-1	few	CSASRHKSNEQFF	TGCAGTGCTAGTAGACACAAGTCTAATGAGCAGTTCTTC
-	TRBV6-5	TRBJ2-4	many	CASSYSGRGINIQYF	TGTGCCAGCAGTTACTCCGGGCGGGGAATAAACATTCAGTACTTC
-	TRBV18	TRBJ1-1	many	CASSPQGRRDTEAFF	TGTGCCAGCTCACCACAGGGTAGGAGAGACACTGAAGCTTTCTTT
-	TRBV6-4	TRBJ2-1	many	CASSERGEGTEQFF	TGTGCCAGCAGTGAGAGGGGGGAAGGGACTGAGCAGTTCTTC
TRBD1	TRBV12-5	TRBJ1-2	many	CASGLASPGTGYGYTF	TGTGCTAGTGGTTTGGCCTCCCCCGGGACAGGCTATGGCTACACCTTC
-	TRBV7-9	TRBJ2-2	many	CASSLAGSRTGELFF	TGTGCCAGCAGCTTAGCCGGGTCACGAACCGGGGAGCTGTTTTTT
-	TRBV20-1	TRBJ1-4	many	CSARYGYPEKLFF	TGCAGTGCTAGATACGGGTACCCTGAAAAACTGTTTTTT
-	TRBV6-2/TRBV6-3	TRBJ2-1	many	CASIIRATADNEQFF	TGTGCCAGCATCATCCGGGCTACCGCCGACAATGAGCAGTTCTTC
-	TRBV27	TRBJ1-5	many	CASSLRPPESTQPQHF	TGTGCCAGCAGCCTCCGTCCCCCCGAATCCACTCAGCCCCAGCATTTT
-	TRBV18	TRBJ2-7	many	CASSPRGTEQYF	TGTGCCAGCTCACCACGAGGGACCGAGCAGTACTTC
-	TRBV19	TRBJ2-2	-	CASSTDGDTGELFF	TGTGCCAGTAGTACGGACGGGGACACCGGGGAGCTGTTTTTT
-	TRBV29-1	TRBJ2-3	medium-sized	CSAMTPRGTDTQYF	TGCAGCGCCATGACTCCGCGGGGCACAGATACGCAGTATTTT
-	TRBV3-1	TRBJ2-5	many	CASSSGYRIQETQYF	TGTGCCAGCAGCTCCGGCTACCGAATCCAAGAGACCCAGTACTTC
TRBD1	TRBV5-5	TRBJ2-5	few	CASSEPPGQGVGKTQYF	TGTGCCAGCAGCGAGCCCCCGGGACAGGGGGTCGGGAAGACCCAGTACTTC
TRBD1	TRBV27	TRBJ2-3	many	CASSPINPGQAHSSTDTQYF	TGTGCCAGCAGCCCAATAAACCCGGGACAGGCGCATTCTAGCACAGATACGCAGTATTTT
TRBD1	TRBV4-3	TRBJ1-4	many	CASSQEGGSDRGGEKLFF	TGCGCCAGCAGCCAAGAAGGTGGCTCGGACAGGGGAGGCGAAAAACTGTTTTTT
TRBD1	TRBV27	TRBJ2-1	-	CASSFRQGAYYNEQFF	TGTGCCAGCAGTTTTCGGCAGGGGGCTTACTACAATGAGCAGTTCTTC
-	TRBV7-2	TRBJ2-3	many	CASSLKDGSWYTQYF	TGTGCCAGCAGCTTAAAGGATGGTAGCTGGTATACGCAGTATTTT
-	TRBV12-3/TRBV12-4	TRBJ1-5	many	CASRKTVGDQPQHF	TGTGCCAGCAGAAAGACCGTGGGTGATCAGCCCCAGCATTTT
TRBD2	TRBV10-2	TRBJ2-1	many	CASSEAPGLAYNEQFF	TGCGCCAGCAGTGAGGCTCCGGGACTAGCGTACAATGAGCAGTTCTTC
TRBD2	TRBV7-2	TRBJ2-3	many	CASSSPTAGGTDTQYF	TGTGCCAGCAGCTCCCCCACAGCGGGAGGGACAGATACGCAGTATTTT
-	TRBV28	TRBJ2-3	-	CASSSDSFTDTQYF	TGTGCCAGCAGTTCGGACAGTTTCACAGATACGCAGTATTTT
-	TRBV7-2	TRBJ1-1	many	CASTRGRGGAEAFF	TGTGCCAGCACCCGGGGGAGGGGAGGGGCTGAAGCTTTCTTT
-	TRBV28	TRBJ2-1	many	CASSSLGSPGNEQFF	TGTGCCAGCAGCTCACTAGGGTCCCCGGGGAATGAGCAGTTCTTC
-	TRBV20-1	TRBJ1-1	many	CSAGTHENTEAFF	TGCAGTGCTGGGACACACGAGAACACTGAAGCTTTCTTT
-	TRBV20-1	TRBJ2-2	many	CSASPLANTGELFF	TGCAGTGCTAGCCCACTGGCGAACACCGGGGAGCTGTTTTTT
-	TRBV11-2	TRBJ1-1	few	CASSLSSLLRNMNTEAFF	TGTGCCAGCAGCTTATCATCGCTTCTACGGAATATGAACACTGAAGCTTTCTTT
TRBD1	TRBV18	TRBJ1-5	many	CASSPGTVRLNQPQHF	TGTGCCAGCTCACCCGGGACAGTAAGACTCAATCAGCCCCAGCATTTT
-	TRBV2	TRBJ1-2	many	CASSEAGGDYGYTF	TGTGCCAGCAGTGAAGCTGGCGGCGACTATGGCTACACCTTC
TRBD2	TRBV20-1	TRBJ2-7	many	CSARDVLAENSYEQYF	TGCAGTGCTAGAGATGTACTAGCGGAAAACTCCTACGAGCAGTACTTC
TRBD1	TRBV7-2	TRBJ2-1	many	CASSTAGTDYNEQFF	TGTGCCAGCAGCACGGCCGGGACAGACTACAATGAGCAGTTCTTC
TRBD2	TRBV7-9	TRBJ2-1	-	CASSLVSGSAYNEQFF	TGTGCCAGCAGCCTCGTGAGCGGGAGTGCCTACAATGAGCAGTTCTTC
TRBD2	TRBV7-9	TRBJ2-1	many	CAGQSGSSYNEQFF	TGTGCCGGACAGAGCGGGAGCTCCTACAATGAGCAGTTCTTC
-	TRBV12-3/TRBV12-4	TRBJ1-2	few	CASRSAGRHYGYTF	TGTGCCAGCCGTTCGGCGGGGAGACACTATGGCTACACCTTC
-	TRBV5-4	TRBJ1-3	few	CASSLRTPSGNTIYF	TGTGCCAGCAGCTTGAGAACACCCTCTGGAAACACCATATATTTT
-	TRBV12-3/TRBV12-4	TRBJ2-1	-	CASKSFDRFQTRYSYNEQFF	TGTGCCAGCAAAAGTTTCGACAGGTTCCAAACTAGGTACTCCTACAATGAGCAGTTCTTC
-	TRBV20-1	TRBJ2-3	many	CSARQGGGTDTQYF	TGCAGTGCAAGACAGGGAGGAGGTACAGATACGCAGTATTTT
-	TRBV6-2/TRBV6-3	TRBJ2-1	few	CASSLVPGNEQFF	TGTGCCAGCAGCCTCGTCCCCGGGAATGAGCAGTTCTTC